The 16 T cell receptor beta chains below all came from one sample that was sequenced in a study of cytomegalovirus exposure and HLA in healthy donors. Method: immunoSEQ multiplex PCR; TCRdb's copy keeps in-frame clones and lacks some. The sample lists 100,000 to 150,000 clones, 75% to 90% occurring once. Input material: PBMCs. The receptors were gathered from a woman younger than 35 in good health and CMV-seronegative.

The rearrangement uses TRBV6-1 and TRBJ1-6, with D uncertain. The germline V and J ends were trimmed by 7 bases and 7 bases, with 14 bases remaining between them. The CDR3 is made up of 14 amino acids. Germline CDR1 MNHNS, CDR2 SASEGT. The CDR3 region is CASNRREGNSPLHF. The CDR3, as DNA: TGTGCCAGCAATCGACGGGAAGGAAATTCACCCCTCCACTTT.

J is TRBJ2-2 and V is TRBV19; TRBD2 matches at 8 bases. Looked up from germline, CDR1 is LNHDA and CDR2 is SQIVND (reference sequence). The CDR3 extends over 14 amino acids. Unmatched junction bases numbered 2, after V lost 8 bases and J lost 0 bases. The chain's CDR3 is CASRGGSNTGELFF. CDR3 coding DNA: TGTGCCAGTCGGGGGGGATCGAACACCGGGGAGCTGTTTTTT.

The chain joins TRBV5-1 to TRBJ2-1; D call uncertain. The CDR3 contains 13 residues. The ends were cut back, 0 bases at V and 8 bases at J, with 9 bases in the middle. Germline CDR1 and CDR2: SGHRS and YFSETQ. The CDR3 DNA sequence: TGCGCCAGCAGCTTGGGGGCCCAGGATGAGCAGTTCTTC. It codes for CASSLGAQDEQFF.

The count of this clone is one. The chain employs TRBV9 and TRBJ2-7; 8 bases match TRBD2. Germline CDR1 reads SGDLS; CDR2 reads YYNGEE. The CDR3 is 14 residues long. V was pared by 8 bases and J by 2 bases, with 9 bases of the junction left unmatched. In nucleotides, the CDR3 is TGTGCCAGTGGTTTAGGCGGGGGGACCTACGAGCAGTACTTC. Its protein is CASGLGGGTYEQYF.

The rearrangement uses TRBV19 and TRBJ2-3; TRBD2 might be the D (5 bases). Germline loops: CDR1 LNHDA, CDR2 SQIVND (reference sequence). The CDR3 has 14 amino acids. V was cut by 1 base and J by 4 bases, with 9 bases left in between. In nucleotides, the CDR3 is TGTGCCAGTAGTATAGGGGCGGGCCCAGATACGCAGTATTTT. This sequence encodes CASSIGAGPDTQYF.

The chain links TRBV14 to TRBJ2-1, with 11 positions matching TRBD1. The CDR3 covers 15 residues. The germline V gene encodes CDR1 SGHDN and CDR2 FVKESK. V dropped 4 bases and J dropped 6; count of bases not matched to a gene: 5. The CDR3 nucleotides read TGTGCCAGCAGCCTGTTCGGGACAGGGGGCAATGAGCAGTTCTTC. This gives the protein CASSLFGTGGNEQFF.

This sequence joins TRBV5-4 and TRBJ2-1; the match to TRBD1 covers 7 bases. Looked up from germline, CDR1 is SGHNT and CDR2 is YYREEE (reference sequence). The CDR3 sequence is 19 residues long. J lost 0 bases, V lost 4 bases, and 16 bases had no gene match. The CDR3 DNA reads as TGTGCCAGCAGCCGGCCTTGGGGAACAGGGGACCCCTCCTACAATGAGCAGTTCTTC. Translated, it gives CASSRPWGTGDPSYNEQFF.

This chain links TRBV5-6 with TRBJ2-5, with D possibly matching TRBD2 (6 bases). Per the germline V gene, CDR1 is SGHDT and CDR2 is YYEEEE. The V end was cut by 4 bases, the J end by 1 base, with 20 bases between. The CDR3 loop spans 17 amino acids. The CDR3 protein is CASSRLVGGATQETQYF. CDR3 nucleotides: TGTGCCAGCAGCCGCCTGGTGGGCGGGGCGACCCAAGAGACCCAGTACTTC.

This clone was observed once. The chain joins TRBV6-1 to TRBJ1-5; 9 bases fit TRBD1. The CDR3 spans 15 residues. The ends lost 4 bases at V and 5 bases at J; junction bases unmatched: 6. Looked up from germline, CDR1 is MNHNS and CDR2 is SASEGT. CDR3 bases: TGTGCCAGCAGTGCCCGGACAGGGGACCATCAGCCCCAGCATTTT. Protein product: CASSARTGDHQPQHF.

V is TRBV4-1 and J is TRBJ1-2, with 7 bases lining up with TRBD1. Per germline, CDR1 MGHRA and CDR2 YSYEKL. V shed 3 bases, J shed 1 base, and the junction held 8 bases outside the gene matches. CDR3 length: 16 residues. This CDR3 is CASSQQPGQINYGYTF. CDR3 DNA: TGCGCCAGCAGCCAGCAACCGGGACAGATTAACTATGGCTACACCTTC.

The V and J genes are TRBV5-1 and TRBJ2-3; 14 bases match TRBD2. V was pared by 4 bases and J by 0 bases, with 7 bases of the junction left unmatched. This CDR3 region has 18 residues. Germline V gene data show CDR1 as SGHRS and CDR2 as YFSETQ. The DNA of the CDR3 is TGCGCCAGCAGCCCCGGGACTAGCGGGGGAGGTAGCACAGATACGCAGTATTTT. Protein sequence: CASSPGTSGGGSTDTQYF. Variable domain in full (rest from reference TRBV5-1 and TRBJ2-3): KAGVTQTPRYLIKTRGQQVTLSCSPISGHRSVSWYQQTPGQGLQFLFEYFSETQRNKGNFPGRFSGRQFSNSRSEMNVSTLELGDSALYLCASSPGTSGGGSTDTQYFGPGTRLTVL.

The rearrangement uses TRBV18 and TRBJ2-3; 7 nucleotides match TRBD2. This CDR3 comprises 15 residues. Germline CDR1 KGHSH, CDR2 LQKENI. V lost 1 base and J lost 1; bases outside the gene matches: 2. The CDR3 nucleotides are TGTGCCAGCTCACCACTACGGGGGGGCACAGATACGCAGTATTTT. Translation: CASSPLRGGTDTQYF.

The CDR3 protein is CASSSEWETQYF. In nucleotides, the CDR3 is TGTGCCAGTAGTTCCGAGTGGGAGACCCAGTACTTC. The chain employs TRBV19 and TRBJ2-5, with D unresolved. The CDR3 is 12 amino acids. Trimming shortened V by 5 bases and J by 5 bases, and 9 bases separated the two germline ends. Germline V lookup: CDR1 LNHDA, CDR2 SQIVND (reference sequence). The full variable domain, in which reference TRBV19 and TRBJ2-5 provide the parts outside the CDR3, is DGGITQSPKYLFRKEGQNVTLSCEQNLNHDAMYWYRQDPGQGLRLIYYSQIVNDFQKGDIAEGYSVSREKKESFPLTVTSAQKNPTAFYLCASSSEWETQYFGPGTRLLVL.

The chain combines TRBV6-5 with TRBJ1-6, with a tentative D call TRBD1 (5 bases). V lost 4 bases and J lost 9, with 13 bases in between. This CDR3 has 14 residues. Germline V gene data show CDR1 as MNHEY and CDR2 as SVGAGI. CDR3: CASSSADRLSPLHF. The DNA for the CDR3 is TGTGCCAGCAGTTCGGCCGACAGACTTTCACCCCTCCACTTT.

CDR3 loop: CASSIVGSGETQYF. The CDR3, as DNA: TGTGCCAGTAGTATAGTCGGGTCGGGGGAGACCCAGTACTTC. The J gene is TRBJ2-5, the V gene TRBV19; weak D call: TRBD2 (5 bases). Trimming stripped 1 base from V and 5 bases from J, with 11 bases between. This CDR3 contains 14 residues. Looked up from germline, CDR1 is LNHDA and CDR2 is SQIVND (reference sequence). Using reference TRBV19 and TRBJ2-5 for the parts outside the CDR3, the full variable domain is DGGITQSPKYLFRKEGQNVTLSCEQNLNHDAMYWYRQDPGQGLRLIYYSQIVNDFQKGDIAEGYSVSREKKESFPLTVTSAQKNPTAFYLCASSIVGSGETQYFGPGTRLLVL.

The rearrangement uses TRBV18 and TRBJ2-7, with D possibly being TRBD2 (6 bases). The CDR3 loop spans 15 amino acids. CDR1 and CDR2 from the germline V gene are KGHSH and LQKENI. V shed 3 bases and J shed 3 bases, with 15 bases lying between them. CDR3 residues: CASSPTTGGFYEQYF. The CDR3 nucleotides are TGTGCCAGCTCACCGACAACCGGGGGATTCTACGAGCAGTACTTC.